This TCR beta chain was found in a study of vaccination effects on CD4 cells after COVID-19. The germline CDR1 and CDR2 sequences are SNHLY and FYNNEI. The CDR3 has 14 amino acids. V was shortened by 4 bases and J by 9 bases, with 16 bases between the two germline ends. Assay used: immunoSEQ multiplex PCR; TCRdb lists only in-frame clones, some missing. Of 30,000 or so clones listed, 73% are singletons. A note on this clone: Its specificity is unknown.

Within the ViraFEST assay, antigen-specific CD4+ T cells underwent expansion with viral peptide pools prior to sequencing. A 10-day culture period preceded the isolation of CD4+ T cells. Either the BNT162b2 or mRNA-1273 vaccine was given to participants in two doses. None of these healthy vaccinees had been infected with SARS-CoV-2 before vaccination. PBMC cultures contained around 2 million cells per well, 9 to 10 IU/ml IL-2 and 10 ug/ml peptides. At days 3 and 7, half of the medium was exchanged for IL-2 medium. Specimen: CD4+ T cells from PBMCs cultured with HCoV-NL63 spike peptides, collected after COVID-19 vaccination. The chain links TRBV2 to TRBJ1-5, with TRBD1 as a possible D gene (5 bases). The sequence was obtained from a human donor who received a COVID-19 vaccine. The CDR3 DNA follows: TGTGCCAGCAGTGCAATGGGGGGAACGAGGCCCCAGCATTTT. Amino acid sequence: CASSAMGGTRPQHF.